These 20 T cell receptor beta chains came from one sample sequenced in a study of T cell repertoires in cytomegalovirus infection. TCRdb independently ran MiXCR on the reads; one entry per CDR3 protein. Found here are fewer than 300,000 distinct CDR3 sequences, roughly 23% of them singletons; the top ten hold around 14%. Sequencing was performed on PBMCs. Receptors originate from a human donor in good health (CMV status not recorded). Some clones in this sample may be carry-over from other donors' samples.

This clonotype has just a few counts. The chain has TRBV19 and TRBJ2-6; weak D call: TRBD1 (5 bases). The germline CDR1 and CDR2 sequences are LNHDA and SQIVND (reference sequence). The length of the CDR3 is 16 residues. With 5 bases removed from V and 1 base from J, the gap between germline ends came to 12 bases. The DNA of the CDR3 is TGTGCCAGTAGTGTTATCAGGGAATCTGGGGCCAACGTCCTGACTTTC. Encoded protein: CASSVIRESGANVLTF.

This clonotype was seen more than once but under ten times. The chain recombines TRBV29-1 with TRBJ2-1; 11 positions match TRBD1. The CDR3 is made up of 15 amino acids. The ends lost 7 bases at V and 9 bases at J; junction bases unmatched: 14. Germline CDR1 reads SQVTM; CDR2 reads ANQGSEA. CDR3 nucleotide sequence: TGCAGCGCCGAAATCGGACAGGGGGCAGATGTTGAGCAGTTCTTC. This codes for CSAEIGQGADVEQFF.

CDR3 in amino acids: CASSLIRADTEAFF. The CDR3 nucleotides read TGTGCCAGCAGCTTGATCCGGGCGGACACTGAAGCTTTCTTT. The V gene is TRBV5-4, the J gene TRBJ1-1, with D unresolved. Germline lookup yields CDR1 SGHNT and CDR2 YYREEE (reference sequence). Trimming took off 1 base at V and 3 bases at J, with 10 bases between the two ends. This CDR3 has 14 residues.

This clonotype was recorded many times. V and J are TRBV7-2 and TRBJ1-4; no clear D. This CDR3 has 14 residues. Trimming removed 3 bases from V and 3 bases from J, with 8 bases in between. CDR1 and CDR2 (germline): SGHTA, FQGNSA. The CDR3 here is CASSLRSSNEKLFF. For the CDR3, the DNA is TGTGCCAGCAGCTTGAGGTCTTCTAATGAAAAACTGTTTTTT.

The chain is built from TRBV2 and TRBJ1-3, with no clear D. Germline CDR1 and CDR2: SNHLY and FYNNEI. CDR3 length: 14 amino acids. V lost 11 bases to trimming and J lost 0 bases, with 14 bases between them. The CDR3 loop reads CADGDWSSGNTIYF. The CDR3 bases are TGTGCCGACGGAGACTGGAGCTCTGGAAACACCATATATTTT.

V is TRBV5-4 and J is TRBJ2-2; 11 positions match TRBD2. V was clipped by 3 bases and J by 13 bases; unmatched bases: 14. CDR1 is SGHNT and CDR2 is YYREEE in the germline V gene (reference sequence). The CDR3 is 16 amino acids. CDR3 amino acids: CASSYRGGLAARGLFF. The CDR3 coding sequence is TGTGCCAGCAGCTACCGCGGGGGACTAGCGGCCAGGGGGCTGTTTTTT.

CDR3 region: CSANGGDTDTQYF. In DNA form, the CDR3 reads TGCAGTGCTAACGGCGGGGACACAGATACGCAGTATTTT. The chain combines TRBV20-1 with TRBJ2-3; weak D call: TRBD2 (6 bases). V lost 4 bases, J lost 2 bases, and 10 bases lay in between. Germline CDR1 DFQATT, CDR2 SNEGSKA (reference sequence). This CDR3 is built from 13 residues.

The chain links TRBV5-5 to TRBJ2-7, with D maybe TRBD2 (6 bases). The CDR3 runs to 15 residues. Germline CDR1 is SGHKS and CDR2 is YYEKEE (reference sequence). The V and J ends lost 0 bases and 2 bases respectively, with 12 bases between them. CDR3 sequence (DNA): TGTGCCAGCAGCTTGGCGGTAGCGGCAGCCTACGAGCAGTACTTC. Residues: CASSLAVAAAYEQYF.

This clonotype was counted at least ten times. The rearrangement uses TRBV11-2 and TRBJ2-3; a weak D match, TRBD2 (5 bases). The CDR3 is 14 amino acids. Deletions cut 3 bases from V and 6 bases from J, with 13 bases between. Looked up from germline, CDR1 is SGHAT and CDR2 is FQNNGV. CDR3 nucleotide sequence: TGTGCCAGCAGCTTCGGCGGGTCTGGTGATACGCAGTATTTT. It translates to CASSFGGSGDTQYF.

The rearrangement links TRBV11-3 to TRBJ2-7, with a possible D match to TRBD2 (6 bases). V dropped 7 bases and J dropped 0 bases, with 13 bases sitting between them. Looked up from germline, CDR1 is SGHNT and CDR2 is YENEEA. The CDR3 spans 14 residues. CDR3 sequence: CASKASATSYEQYF. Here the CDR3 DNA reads TGTGCCAGCAAAGCTAGCGCGACCTCCTACGAGCAGTACTTC.

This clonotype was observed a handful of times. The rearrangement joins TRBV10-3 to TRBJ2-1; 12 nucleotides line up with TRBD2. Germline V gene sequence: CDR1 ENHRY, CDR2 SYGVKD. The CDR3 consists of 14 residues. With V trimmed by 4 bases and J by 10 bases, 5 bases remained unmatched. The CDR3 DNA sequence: TGTGCCATCAGTGGAAAGACTAGCGGGAGAGAGCAGTTCTTC. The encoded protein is CAISGKTSGREQFF.

Here the CDR3 reads CATSPNDYEQYF. The CDR3 nucleotides read TGTGCCACCAGTCCGAATGACTACGAGCAGTACTTC. V is TRBV24-1 and J is TRBJ2-7; D is unresolved. The germline gives CDR1 KGHDR, CDR2 SFDVKD. Trimming left V 6 bases short and J 3 bases short, with 8 bases between. The CDR3 runs to 12 residues.

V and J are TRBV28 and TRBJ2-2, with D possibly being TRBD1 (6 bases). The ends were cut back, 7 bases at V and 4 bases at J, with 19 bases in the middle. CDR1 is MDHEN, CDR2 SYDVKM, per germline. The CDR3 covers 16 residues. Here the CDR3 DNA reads TGTGCCAGCACCCTGGGGGCAGGGGCTTTCACCGGGGAGCTGTTTTTT. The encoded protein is CASTLGAGAFTGELFF.

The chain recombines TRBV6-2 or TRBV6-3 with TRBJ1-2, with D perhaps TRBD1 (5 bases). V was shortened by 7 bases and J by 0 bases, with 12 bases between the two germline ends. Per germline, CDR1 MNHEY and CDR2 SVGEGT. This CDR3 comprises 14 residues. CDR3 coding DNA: TGTGCCAGCAACCGGGACGGAGCTAACTATGGCTACACCTTC. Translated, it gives CASNRDGANYGYTF.

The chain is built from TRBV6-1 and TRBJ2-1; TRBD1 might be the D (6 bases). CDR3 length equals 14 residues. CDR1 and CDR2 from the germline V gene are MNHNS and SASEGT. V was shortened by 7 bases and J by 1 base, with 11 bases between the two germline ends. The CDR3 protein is CASIQGMSYNEQFF. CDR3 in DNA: TGTGCCAGCATACAGGGCATGTCCTACAATGAGCAGTTCTTC.

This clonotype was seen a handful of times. The CDR3 region is CASSLALAGIADTQYF. DNA of the CDR3: TGTGCCAGCAGCTTAGCTCTAGCGGGTATCGCAGATACGCAGTATTTT. J is TRBJ2-3 and V is TRBV7-2; 8 bases align to TRBD2. V lost 0 bases and J lost 4; bases outside the gene matches: 6. Germline V gives CDR1 SGHTA, CDR2 FQGNSA. The CDR3 length is 16 residues.

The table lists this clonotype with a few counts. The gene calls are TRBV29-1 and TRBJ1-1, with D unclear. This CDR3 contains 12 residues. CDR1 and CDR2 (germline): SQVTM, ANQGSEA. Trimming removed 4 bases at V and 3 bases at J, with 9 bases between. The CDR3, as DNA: TGCAGCGTTGGGGGAAGGGACACTGAAGCTTTCTTT. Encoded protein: CSVGGRDTEAFF. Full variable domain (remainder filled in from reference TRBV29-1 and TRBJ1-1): SAVISQKPSRDICQRGTSLTIQCQVDSQVTMMFWYRQQPGQSLTLIATANQGSEATYESGFVIDKFPISRPNLTFSTLTVSNMSPEDSSIYLCSVGGRDTEAFFGQGTRLTVV.

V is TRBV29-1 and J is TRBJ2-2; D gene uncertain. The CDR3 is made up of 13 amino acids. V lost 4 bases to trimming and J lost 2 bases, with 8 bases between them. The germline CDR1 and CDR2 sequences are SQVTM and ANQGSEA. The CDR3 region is CSVGQENTGELFF. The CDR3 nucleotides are TGCAGCGTTGGCCAGGAAAACACCGGGGAGCTGTTTTTT.

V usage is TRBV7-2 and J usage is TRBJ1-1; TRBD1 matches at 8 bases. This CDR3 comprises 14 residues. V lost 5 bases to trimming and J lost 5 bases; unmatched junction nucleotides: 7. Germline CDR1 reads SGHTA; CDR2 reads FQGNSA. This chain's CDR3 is CASSQTGDRTEAFF. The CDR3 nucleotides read TGTGCCAGCAGCCAGACAGGGGATAGAACTGAAGCTTTCTTT.

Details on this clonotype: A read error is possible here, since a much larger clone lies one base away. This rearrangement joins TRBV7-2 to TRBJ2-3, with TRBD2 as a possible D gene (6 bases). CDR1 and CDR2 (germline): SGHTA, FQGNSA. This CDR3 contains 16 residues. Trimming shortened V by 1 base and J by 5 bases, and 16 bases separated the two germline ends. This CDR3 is CASSLVLSGEEDTQYF. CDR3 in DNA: TGTGCCAGCAGCTTAGTTCTATCGGGGGAAGAAGATACGCAGTATTTT.